This T cell receptor (beta chain) comes out of a study of T cell clones after liver transplantation. Looking at the study overall: At least one year of complete immunosuppression withdrawal without enzymes over twice normal defined tolerance.

Comments on this clone: Its specificity is not known.

Whole-study results and caveats: Compared with third party-reactive sequences, donor-reactive ones declined more, independent of withdrawal success.

Only in-frame clones appear in the TCRdb table, and some are missing; sequencing was by immunoSEQ multiplex PCR. This table has roughly 100,000 clones, about 80% appearing once. V lost 8 bases to trimming and J lost 2 bases, with 12 bases between them. Germline values: CDR1 SNHLY, CDR2 FYNNEI. There are 13 residues in the CDR3. Sample: CD4+ T cells from blood, taken around 44 months after liver transplant. This sequence was found in a human patient who received a liver transplant. Some T cells may have originated in the graft donor. The V call is TRBV2, the J call TRBJ2-5; D assignment may be TRBD1 or TRBD2 (5 bases each). CDR3 region: CASGGSRQETQYF. The DNA of the CDR3 is TGTGCCAGCGGGGGTTCCAGACAAGAGACCCAGTACTTC.